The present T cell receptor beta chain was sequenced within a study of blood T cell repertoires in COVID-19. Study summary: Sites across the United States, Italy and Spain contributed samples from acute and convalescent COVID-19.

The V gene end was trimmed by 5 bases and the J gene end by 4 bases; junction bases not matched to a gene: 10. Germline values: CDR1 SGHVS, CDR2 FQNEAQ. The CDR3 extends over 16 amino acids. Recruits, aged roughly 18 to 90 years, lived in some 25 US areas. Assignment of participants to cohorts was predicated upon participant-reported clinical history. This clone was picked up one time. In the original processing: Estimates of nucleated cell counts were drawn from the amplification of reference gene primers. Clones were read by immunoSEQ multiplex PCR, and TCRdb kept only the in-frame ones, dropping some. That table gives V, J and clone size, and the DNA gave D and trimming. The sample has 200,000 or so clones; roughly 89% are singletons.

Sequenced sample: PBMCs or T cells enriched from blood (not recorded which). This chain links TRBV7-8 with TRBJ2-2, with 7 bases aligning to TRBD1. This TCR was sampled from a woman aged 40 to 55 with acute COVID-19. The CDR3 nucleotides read TGTGCCAGCAGCCCACAAAGACAGGGCCGCACCGGGGAGCTGTTTTTT. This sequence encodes CASSPQRQGRTGELFF.